This T cell receptor beta chain came from a study of blood T cells in healthy people across ages. In germline, CDR1 is MGHRA, CDR2 YSYEKL. The CDR3 is 15 amino acids. J lost 6 bases, V lost 3 bases, and 7 bases had no gene match. Alongside a J-beta primer mix, a sample-barcoded 5' primer served in a second PCR lasting about 7 to 11 cycles. The template-switch adaptor, which had 12 random nucleotides, put a tag on each cDNA molecule. In TCRdb, the 5' RACE reads were re-called with MiXCR into one record per CDR3 protein. The data hold about 1 million distinct CDR3 sequences, with more than 35% observed a single time.

This receptor was obtained from an older woman in good health. The specimen was blood. The chain uses TRBV4-1 and TRBJ2-1, with 8 positions matching TRBD2. The CDR3 DNA is TGCGCCAGCAGCCATCCGGCGGGAGGTCTCAATGAGCAGTTCTTC. The encoded protein is CASSHPAGGLNEQFF.